The clone carrying this TCR beta chain was seen a handful of times. Its cognate antigen is unknown. The data stem from a study of T-cell memory formation after mild COVID-19. The study, taken as a whole, reports: Balance between CD4 and CD8 was seen in clones contracting day 15 to 85, and a CD4+ lean was seen in later expanders. Among CD4+ contracting clones, most were CM and EM, and CD8+ ones EMRA.

TCRdb re-called the 5' RACE reads through MiXCR, storing one row per CDR3 protein. The repertoire holds roughly 190,000 distinct CDR3 sequences, approximately 10% seen once, with approximately 3% in the top ten. The CDR3 spans 16 residues. Per germline, CDR1 KGHSH and CDR2 LQKENI. Trimming removed 2 bases at V and 6 bases at J, with 14 bases between. This TCR came from a man aged 18 to 35 who had mild COVID-19 (a few samples of this study predate the infection). Cell type and time point are not known. Sample: PBMCs or a T cell subset sorted from them (not recorded which). V usage is TRBV18 and J usage is TRBJ1-6; D is unresolved. CDR3 sequence: CASSPDVGRSNSPLHF. DNA for the CDR3: TGTGCCAGCTCACCAGATGTTGGCAGGAGTAATTCACCCCTCCACTTT.